What follows are 20 T cell receptor beta chains derived from one specimen sequenced in a study of OX40 agonist ivuxolimab in advanced cancers. Data came from immunoSEQ multiplex PCR; TCRdb stores just in-frame clones and leaves some out. In the table there are under 75,000 clones, around nine tenths of which are singletons. The sample was CD4+ or CD8+ T cells sorted from blood, taken in a trial of the OX40 agonist ivuxolimab. These receptor sequences come from an adult with an advanced solid tumor such as melanoma, head and neck, liver or kidney cancer.

The rearrangement uses TRBV6-4 and TRBJ2-3, with 8 positions matching TRBD2. Trimming at V came to 4 bases and at J to 0 bases, leaving 3 bases not matched to a gene. Germline-derived CDR1 and CDR2 are MRHNA and SNTAGT. CDR3 size: 15 residues. The CDR3 sequence: CASSAAGGSTDTQYF. In DNA form, the CDR3 reads TGTGCCAGCAGTGCTGCGGGGGGAAGCACAGATACGCAGTATTTT.

V is TRBV5-1 and J is TRBJ1-4, with TRBD1 identical over 8 bases. The CDR3 consists of 18 residues. Trimming at V came to 0 bases and at J to 0 bases, leaving 7 bases not matched to a gene. Per germline, CDR1 SGHRS and CDR2 YFSETQ. CDR3 in amino acids: CASSLGTGLSPTNEKLFF. CDR3 in DNA: TGCGCCAGCAGCTTGGGGACAGGGCTGTCCCCAACTAATGAAAAACTGTTTTTT.

This clone has only a few counts. V and J are TRBV5-4 and TRBJ1-2; 8 bases agree with TRBD1. Unmatched junction bases numbered 13, after V lost 4 bases and J lost 8 bases. CDR1 SGHNT and CDR2 YYREEE come from the germline V gene (reference sequence). The CDR3 covers 15 residues. CDR3 coding DNA: TGTGCCAGCAGCCGAGGTCAGGACAGGGCTCGCGGCTACACCTTC. The encoded protein is CASSRGQDRARGYTF.

V and J are TRBV30 and TRBJ1-4; TRBD1 is a possible D gene (6 bases). V gave up 3 bases and J gave up 0 bases, with 11 bases separating them. This CDR3 is built from 15 residues. Germline CDR1 is GTSNPN and CDR2 is SVGIG (reference sequence). The CDR3 region is CAWSPGQTTNEKLFF. CDR3 sequence (DNA): TGTGCCTGGAGCCCCGGACAGACAACTAATGAAAAACTGTTTTTT.

The CDR3 spells CASSTIGHPSTDTQYF. CDR3 in DNA: TGTGCCAGTAGTACCATAGGACACCCTAGCACAGATACGCAGTATTTT. The rearrangement links TRBV19 to TRBJ2-3; possibly TRBD1 for D (5 bases). The CDR3 consists of 16 residues. V lost 4 bases to trimming and J lost 0 bases, with 14 bases between them. Looked up from germline, CDR1 is LNHDA and CDR2 is SQIVND (reference sequence).

CDR3 loop: CASSKYRDSEYYEQYF. CDR3 sequence (DNA): TGTGCCAGCAGCAAATACCGGGACAGTGAGTACTACGAGCAGTACTTC. The J gene is TRBJ2-7, the V gene TRBV21-1; the table's D call TRBD1 went unverified against the DNA. TRBV21-1 is annotated as a pseudogene. The CDR3 consists of 16 residues.

This rearrangement joins TRBV27 to TRBJ1-1; no clear D. Germline assignment: CDR1 MNHEY and CDR2 SMNVEV (reference sequence). V was shortened by 3 bases and J by 6 bases, with 11 bases between the two germline ends. The CDR3 spans 13 residues. The chain's CDR3 is CASSFSLVAEAFF. DNA of the CDR3: TGTGCCAGCAGTTTTTCCCTGGTGGCTGAAGCTTTCTTT.

This clone was seen a handful of times. This chain connects TRBV6-1 to TRBJ1-4; D uncertain. Germline V gene lookup returns CDR1 MNHNS and CDR2 SASEGT. This CDR3 is 11 amino acids long. DNA of the CDR3: TGTGCTATCCGGGGAGGAGAAAAACTGTTTTTT. Its translation is CAIRGGEKLFF.

This clone was counted a few times. The rearrangement joins TRBV11-1 to TRBJ2-1; D remains unclear. With 3 bases removed from V and 6 bases from J, the gap between germline ends came to 9 bases. Per the germline V gene, CDR1 is SGHAT and CDR2 is FQDESV (reference sequence). CDR3 length: 13 residues. In nucleotides, the CDR3 is TGTGCCAGCAGCTTCCCGCCGGCCAATGAGCAGTTCTTC. Translating it yields CASSFPPANEQFF.

The V call is TRBV6-5, the J call TRBJ2-2; possible D gene TRBD1, 5 bases. V lost 2 bases to trimming and J lost 8 bases, with 12 bases between them. Looked up from germline, CDR1 is MNHEY and CDR2 is SVGAGI. This CDR3 is built from 14 residues. The CDR3 here is CASSYPTRGGELFF. The CDR3 DNA follows: TGTGCCAGCAGTTACCCTACAAGGGGTGGGGAGCTGTTTTTT.

About this clone itself: Other DNA sequences in the sample encode the same CDR3. The chain couples TRBV9 to TRBJ2-3; TRBD2 might be the D (6 bases). The CDR3 is made up of 15 amino acids. Trimming took off 0 bases at V and 4 bases at J, with 12 bases between the two ends. The V gene's germline CDR1 is SGDLS and CDR2 YYNGEE. CDR3 loop: CASSVDGSGADTQYF. In DNA form, the CDR3 reads TGTGCCAGCAGCGTAGACGGGAGCGGCGCAGATACGCAGTATTTT.

The chain has TRBV7-9 and TRBJ2-7, with D maybe TRBD2 (6 bases). Trimming removed 5 bases at V and 3 bases at J, with 14 bases between. This CDR3 spans 14 amino acids. CDR1 SEHNR and CDR2 FQNEAQ come from the germline V gene (reference sequence). CDR3 sequence (DNA): TGTGCCAGCAGCCCGGGCCAGGGACTCTACGAGCAGTACTTC. Translating gives CASSPGQGLYEQYF. Filled out from reference TRBV7-9 and TRBJ2-7, the complete variable domain reads DTGVSQNPRHKITKRGQNVTFRCDPISEHNRLYWYRQTLGQGPEFLTYFQNEAQLEKSRLLSDRFSAERPKGSFSTLEIQRTEQGDSAMYLCASSPGQGLYEQYFGPGTRLTVT.

The V and J genes are TRBV2 and TRBJ2-1, with 11 bases that match TRBD2. Losses at the gene ends were 7 bases for V and 5 bases for J; bases not matched to a gene: 13. The CDR3 loop spans 17 amino acids. The germline V gene encodes CDR1 SNHLY and CDR2 FYNNEI. The CDR3 nucleotides are TGTGCCAGCAAGAGGTTCCTAGCGGGAGGAATCCACAATGAGCAGTTCTTC. Its translation: CASKRFLAGGIHNEQFF. Complete variable domain (other parts from reference TRBV2 and TRBJ2-1): EPEVTQTPSHQVTQMGQEVILRCVPISNHLYFYWYRQILGQKVEFLVSFYNNEISEKSEIFDDQFSVERPDGSNFTLKIRSTKLEDSAMYFCASKRFLAGGIHNEQFFGPGTRLTVL.

V is TRBV5-1 and J is TRBJ2-1; D is uncertain. This CDR3 region has 12 residues. Germline CDR1 and CDR2: SGHRS and YFSETQ. V was shortened by 0 bases and J by 8 bases, with 6 bases between the two germline ends. The CDR3 here is CASSLVDDEQFF. Here the CDR3 DNA reads TGCGCCAGCAGCTTGGTTGACGATGAGCAGTTCTTC.

This chain links TRBV5-1 with TRBJ2-7; D tentatively fits TRBD1 or TRBD2 (5 bases each). This CDR3 spans 13 amino acids. Germline-derived CDR1 and CDR2 are SGHRS and YFSETQ. Trimming removed 5 bases at V and 2 bases at J, with 11 bases between. CDR3 sequence (DNA): TGCGCCAGCAGGGTGGGGGTAACCTACGAGCAGTACTTC. Its protein is CASRVGVTYEQYF.

This chain uses TRBV6-5 with TRBJ1-1; D ambiguous. This CDR3 contains 12 residues. V lost 0 bases and J lost 11, with 10 bases in between. Germline values: CDR1 MNHEY, CDR2 SVGAGI. The CDR3 is CASSYSGRGAFF. CDR3 DNA sequence: TGTGCCAGCAGTTACTCGGGGAGAGGCGCTTTCTTT.

The genes are TRBV9 and TRBJ2-5; 9 nucleotides align to TRBD1. V lost 0 bases, J lost 5 bases, and 8 bases stayed unmatched. The germline CDR1 and CDR2 sequences are SGDLS and YYNGEE. CDR3 length: 16 residues. CDR3 nucleotides: TGTGCCAGCAGCGTAGGACAGGGGGGGTTTACGGAGACCCAGTACTTC. Protein sequence: CASSVGQGGFTETQYF.

The chain has TRBV5-4 and TRBJ2-5; D ambiguous. The CDR3 loop spans 15 amino acids. Trimming removed 2 bases from V and 5 bases from J, with 16 bases in between. Looked up from germline, CDR1 is SGHNT and CDR2 is YYREEE (reference sequence). As DNA, the CDR3 is TGTGCCAGCAGCTTTACCCAGACCCTAGGGGAGACCCAGTACTTC. Amino acid sequence: CASSFTQTLGETQYF.

This chain joins TRBV28 and TRBJ1-2; the match to TRBD1 covers 7 bases. CDR3 size: 13 residues. Germline V gene data show CDR1 as MDHEN and CDR2 as SYDVKM. V was pared by 6 bases and J by 4 bases, with 5 bases of the junction left unmatched. The CDR3 DNA sequence: TGTGCCAGCAGCCTTGGACAGGCCTATGGCTACACCTTC. Its protein is CASSLGQAYGYTF.

The CDR3 reads CSVEAGGDTQYF. CDR3 in DNA: TGCAGCGTTGAAGCGGGAGGAGATACGCAGTATTTT. The V call is TRBV29-1, the J call TRBJ2-3; TRBD2 matches 7 bases. V lost 1 base, J lost 5 bases, and 0 bases stayed unmatched. The germline V gene has CDR1 SQVTM and CDR2 ANQGSEA. This CDR3 spans 12 amino acids.